A selection of T cell receptor beta chains follows, all from one sample in a study of blood T cell repertoires in COVID-19. The repertoire was sequenced with immunoSEQ multiplex PCR; TCRdb's copy has only in-frame clones and lacks some. The sample holds about 350,000 clones, more than 85% seen once. Material: PBMCs or T cells enriched from blood (not recorded which). Receptor source: a woman aged 30 to 39 who had recovered from COVID-19. CDR3s include the opening cysteine and the closing phenylalanine or tryptophan. Each record gives: clone size, D gene, V gene, J gene, CDR3 protein, CDR3 DNA. D genes are given only for firm matches. Only some rows state a clone size, as once, few, many or a class for expanded clones.

>.|.|TRBV6-2/TRBV6-3|TRBJ1-5
CASSSLGGSNQPQHF
TGTGCCAGCAGTTCCCTAGGGGGTAGCAATCAGCCCCAGCATTTT
>.|.|TRBV9|TRBJ1-3
CASSRTADSGNTIYF
TGTGCCAGCTCCCGGACAGCCGACTCTGGAAACACCATATATTTT
>few|.|TRBV10-1|TRBJ2-2
CASSPEQGSGTGELFF
TGCGCCAGCAGCCCTGAACAGGGTTCGGGTACCGGGGAGCTGTTTTTT
>.|TRBD1|TRBV5-1|TRBJ2-7
CASSLEGAGGSYEQYF
TGCGCCAGCAGCTTGGAGGGGGCAGGCGGAAGCTACGAGCAGTACTTC
>.|.|TRBV18|TRBJ2-5
CASSPLWGVQETQYF
TGTGCCAGCTCACCCCTTTGGGGGGTTCAAGAGACCCAGTACTTC
>once|.|TRBV7-2|TRBJ2-5
CASSLDRRKETQYF
TGTGCCAGCAGCTTAGATCGGAGAAAAGAGACCCAGTACTTC
>.|TRBD1|TRBV6-5|TRBJ1-2
CASSYSTGGPYGYTF
TGTGCCAGCAGTTACTCGACAGGGGGCCCCTATGGCTACACCTTC
>.|TRBD1|TRBV15|TRBJ2-1
CATSRLDLRTGGGNEQFF
TGTGCCACCAGCAGACTTGACCTACGGACAGGGGGCGGGAATGAGCAGTTCTTC
>.|.|TRBV14|TRBJ2-5
CASSQAPGVKETQYF
TGTGCCAGCAGCCAAGCGCCCGGTGTTAAAGAGACCCAGTACTTC
>.|.|TRBV6-5|TRBJ2-5
CASRDYQETQYF
TGTGCCAGCAGGGACTACCAAGAGACCCAGTACTTC
>.|.|TRBV3-1/TRBV3-2|TRBJ2-2
CASSPSGAGELFF
TGTGCCAGCAGCCCCTCAGGGGCCGGGGAGCTGTTTTTT
>.|TRBD1|TRBV28|TRBJ1-6
CASSLGRARGVSYNSPLHF
TGTGCCAGCAGTTTAGGGCGGGCCAGGGGGGTCTCCTATAATTCACCCCTCCACTTT
>.|.|TRBV5-1|TRBJ2-3
CASSLVTADTQYF
TGCGCCAGCAGCTTGGTCACGGCAGATACGCAGTATTTT
>.|TRBD2|TRBV4-3|TRBJ2-1
CASSRTSGGYYEQFF
TGCGCCAGCAGCCGGACTAGCGGGGGGTATTATGAGCAGTTCTTC
>.|.|TRBV28|TRBJ1-1
CASSPQVVNTEAFF
TGTGCCAGCAGTCCACAGGTGGTTAACACTGAAGCTTTCTTT
>.|.|TRBV7-2|TRBJ1-1
CASSFKTGNTEAFF
TGTGCCAGCAGCTTTAAAACAGGGAACACTGAAGCTTTCTTT
>.|TRBD1|TRBV10-2|TRBJ1-4
CASRRTGEVTNEKLFF
TGCGCCAGCAGACGGACAGGGGAAGTTACTAATGAAAAACTGTTTTTT
>.|.|TRBV6-6|TRBJ2-5
CASTPSAQYF
TGTGCCAGCACCCCAAGCGCACAGTACTTC
>.|TRBD2|TRBV6-2/TRBV6-3|TRBJ2-5
CASSYSVASGKETQYF
TGTGCCAGCAGTTACTCGGTGGCTAGCGGGAAAGAGACCCAGTACTTC
>.|.|TRBV7-8|TRBJ1-1
CASSLEVRRMNTEAFF
TGTGCCAGCAGCTTAGAAGTTAGAAGAATGAACACTGAAGCTTTCTTT
>.|TRBD1|TRBV19|TRBJ2-3
CASSADREPADTQYF
TGTGCCAGTAGTGCGGACAGGGAACCGGCAGATACGCAGTATTTT
>.|TRBD1|TRBV19|TRBJ1-5
CASSPTGGLFGNQPQHF
TGTGCCAGTAGCCCTACAGGGGGCCTATTCGGCAATCAGCCCCAGCATTTT
>.|.|TRBV5-4|TRBJ1-3
CASSLADIQSGNTIYF
TGTGCCAGCAGCTTGGCCGACATCCAATCTGGAAACACCATATATTTT
>.|TRBD1|TRBV19|TRBJ1-1
CASSFSTGGTEAFF
TGTGCCAGTAGTTTTTCGACAGGGGGCACTGAAGCTTTCTTT
>.|.|TRBV9|TRBJ2-3
CASSLRGQRTDTQYF
TGTGCCAGCAGCCTCCGCGGACAGCGCACAGATACGCAGTATTTT
>.|.|TRBV5-8|TRBJ1-1
CASSFRTANTEAFF
TGTGCCAGCAGCTTTCGGACAGCGAACACTGAAGCTTTCTTT
>.|TRBD1|TRBV2|TRBJ1-5
CASRAGTGFNQPQHF
TGTGCCAGCAGGGCCGGGACAGGATTCAATCAGCCCCAGCATTTT
>.|TRBD1|TRBV7-8|TRBJ1-6
CASSLGQDNSPLHF
TGTGCCAGCAGCCTGGGACAGGATAATTCACCCCTCCACTTT
>.|.|TRBV11-3|TRBJ2-1
CASSLVGGAGYDNEQFF
TGTGCCAGCAGCTTAGTTGGCGGGGCAGGGTATGACAATGAGCAGTTCTTC
>.|TRBD1|TRBV7-9|TRBJ1-2
CASSLARTGGDYGYTF
TGTGCCAGCAGCTTAGCGAGGACAGGGGGCGACTATGGCTACACCTTC
>once|TRBD1|TRBV14|TRBJ1-1
CASRRTGMRTEAFF
TGTGCCAGCAGACGGACAGGGATGAGGACTGAAGCTTTCTTT
>.|TRBD2|TRBV6-2/TRBV6-3|TRBJ2-1
CASSSGWRREGNEQFF
TGTGCCAGCAGTTCGGGGTGGCGTCGGGAGGGGAATGAGCAGTTCTTC
>.|TRBD1|TRBV19|TRBJ1-2
CASSPGTVNGYTF
TGTGCCAGTAGTCCGGGGACAGTAAATGGCTACACCTTC
>.|TRBD1|TRBV2|TRBJ1-1
CASSADRDDHTEAFF
TGTGCCAGCAGTGCTGACAGGGACGATCACACTGAAGCTTTCTTT
>.|.|TRBV28|TRBJ1-3
CASTNLAPRNTIYF
TGTGCCAGCACCAATCTGGCACCTCGAAACACCATATATTTT
>.|TRBD1|TRBV9|TRBJ2-1
CASSVHGGQVNNEQFF
TGTGCCAGCAGCGTGCACGGGGGACAGGTCAACAATGAGCAGTTCTTC
>few|.|TRBV11-2|TRBJ2-7
CASSLADSTVYEQYF
TGTGCCAGCAGCTTAGCTGACAGTACTGTCTACGAGCAGTACTTC